The 10 T cell receptor beta chains below come from one sample, sequenced in a study of cytomegalovirus exposure and HLA in healthy donors. PCR used 60 Vbeta primers and 13 Jbeta primers. Clones were read by immunoSEQ multiplex PCR, and TCRdb kept only the in-frame ones, dropping some. This table holds around 110,000 clones, 9.5% found once. Sequenced material: PBMCs. These receptor sequences come from a man aged 25 to 45 in good health and CMV-seronegative.

This clone has just a few counts. The chain uses TRBV5-1 and TRBJ1-5; D might be TRBD1 (5 bases). The CDR3 spans 16 residues. Trimming cost V 7 bases and J 2 bases, with 19 bases left between them. Germline values: CDR1 SGHRS, CDR2 YFSETQ. The CDR3 nucleotides are TGCGCCAGCCTCAGGGTGGGGGGATACGGCAATCAGCCCCAGCATTTT. Its translation: CASLRVGGYGNQPQHF.

This clone came up a few times. The rearrangement joins TRBV5-1 to TRBJ2-1, with D maybe TRBD2 (7 bases). CDR1 is SGHRS and CDR2 is YFSETQ in the germline V gene. V was trimmed by 0 bases and J by 8 bases, leaving 18 bases between them. This CDR3 is built from 16 residues. The CDR3 DNA follows: TGCGCCAGCAGCTTGGCGGTGGGGGGGCCAGGCGATGAGCAGTTCTTC. Residues: CASSLAVGGPGDEQFF.

This clone was detected only a few times. The chain recombines TRBV10-3 with TRBJ2-3; D is perhaps TRBD2 (6 bases). CDR3 size: 14 residues. The V gene's germline CDR1 is ENHRY and CDR2 SYGVKD. V gave up 10 bases and J gave up 1 base, with 15 bases separating them. This CDR3 reads CATSEPTGTDTQYF. CDR3 nucleotide sequence: TGTGCCACTAGCGAACCAACCGGCACAGATACGCAGTATTTT.

This clone showed up just a few times. The J gene is TRBJ2-1, the V gene TRBV5-1; a possible D gene is TRBD2 (6 bases). The ends were cut back, 0 bases at V and 4 bases at J, with 14 bases in the middle. The CDR3 sequence is 16 residues long. The germline CDR1 and CDR2 sequences are SGHRS and YFSETQ. The CDR3 loop reads CASSLVSGEWYNEQFF. CDR3 in DNA: TGCGCCAGCAGCTTGGTGTCGGGAGAATGGTACAATGAGCAGTTCTTC.

This clone was found a few times. The chain recombines TRBV5-4 with TRBJ1-1; TRBD1 aligns across 10 bases. The CDR3 has 14 residues. V was pared by 4 bases and J by 3 bases, with 3 bases of the junction left unmatched. CDR1 SGHNT and CDR2 YYREEE come from the germline V gene (reference sequence). The CDR3 sequence is CASSRDRGYTEAFF. The CDR3 DNA is TGTGCCAGCAGCCGGGACAGGGGTTACACTGAAGCTTTCTTT.

V gene TRBV6-4 combines with J gene TRBJ2-7; 8 bases line up with TRBD1. CDR3 length: 15 residues. J was trimmed by 0 bases and V by 4 bases; bases with no gene match: 5. Germline V CDR1 and CDR2: MRHNA, SNTAGT. The CDR3 spells CASSVTGVYSYEQYF. The CDR3 DNA reads as TGTGCCAGCAGTGTGACAGGGGTCTACTCCTACGAGCAGTACTTC.

The V and J genes are TRBV11-2 and TRBJ1-6; the match to TRBD1 covers 8 bases. CDR3 length: 14 amino acids. V trimming: 4 bases; J trimming: 10 bases; junction bases outside the gene matches: 6. Germline CDR1 and CDR2: SGHAT and FQNNGV. The DNA for the CDR3 is TGTGCCAGCAGCTCAGACAGGGGTGGGTCACCCCTCCACTTT. Translation: CASSSDRGGSPLHF.

This clone was seen only a few times. V and J are TRBV4-3 and TRBJ1-6, with unresolved D. V lost 1 base, J lost 9 bases, and 7 bases lay in between. CDR1 and CDR2 from the germline V gene are LGHNA and YSLEER. CDR3 length: 13 amino acids. In DNA form, the CDR3 reads TGCGCCAGCAGCCAAGCCAGAGGTTCACCCCTCCACTTT. This sequence encodes CASSQARGSPLHF.

This clone came up a few times. The V gene is TRBV25-1, the J gene TRBJ2-5; 8 nucleotides align to TRBD2. This CDR3 has 17 residues. Germline lookup yields CDR1 MGHDK and CDR2 SYGVNS. V trimming: 3 bases; J trimming: 5 bases; junction bases outside the gene matches: 14. CDR3 nucleotides: TGTGCCAGCAGTGATCCCCGGGGGGTAGCGGGACTTGAGACCCAGTACTTC. This codes for CASSDPRGVAGLETQYF.

This clone was observed a handful of times. J is TRBJ1-6 and V is TRBV18; 7 positions match TRBD1. The germline V gene encodes CDR1 KGHSH and CDR2 LQKENI. V shed 0 bases, J shed 10 bases, and the junction held 9 bases outside the gene matches. CDR3 size: 16 residues. Here the CDR3 DNA reads TGTGCCAGCTCACCACCCAGGGGGTCCGGTAGCTCACCCCTCCACTTT. This gives the protein CASSPPRGSGSSPLHF. Filled out from reference TRBV18 and TRBJ1-6, the complete variable domain reads NAGVMQNPRHLVRRRGQEARLRCSPMKGHSHVYWYRQLPEEGLKFMVYLQKENIIDESGMPKERFSAEFPKEGPSILRIQQVVRGDSAAYFCASSPPRGSGSSPLHFGNGTRLTVT.